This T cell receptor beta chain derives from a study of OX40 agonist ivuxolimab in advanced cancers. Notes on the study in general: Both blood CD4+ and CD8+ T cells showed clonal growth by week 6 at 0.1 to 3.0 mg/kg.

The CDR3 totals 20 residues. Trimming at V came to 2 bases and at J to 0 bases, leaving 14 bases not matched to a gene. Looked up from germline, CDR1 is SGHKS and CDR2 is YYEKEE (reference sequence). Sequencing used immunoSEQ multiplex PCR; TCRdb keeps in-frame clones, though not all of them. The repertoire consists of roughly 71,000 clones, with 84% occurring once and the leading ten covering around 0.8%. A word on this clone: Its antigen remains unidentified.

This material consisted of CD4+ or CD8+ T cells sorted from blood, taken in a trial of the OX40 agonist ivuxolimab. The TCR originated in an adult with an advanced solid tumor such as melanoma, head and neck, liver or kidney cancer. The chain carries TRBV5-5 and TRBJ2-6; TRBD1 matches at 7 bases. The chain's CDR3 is CASSFRQGQPRYSGANVLTF. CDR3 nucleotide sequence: TGTGCCAGCAGCTTTAGACAGGGACAGCCCAGATACTCTGGGGCCAACGTCCTGACTTTC.